These 4 T cell receptor beta chains were sequenced from one sample in a study of breast tumors, draining lymph nodes, adjacent tissues. From the multiplex PCR reads, TCRdb called clonotypes with MiXCR, one entry per CDR3 protein. This table has about 300,000 distinct CDR3 sequences, about 33% appearing once. The lymph nodes were axillary draining lymph nodes from breast cancer patients. The specimen sequenced was axillary lymph node tissue. The source is a female donor with breast cancer. Some clones in this sample may be carry-over from other donors' samples.

This clonotype was found a few times. With a much larger clone just one base away, this may be a read error. The CDR3 DNA reads TGCGCCAGCAGCCAAGAACGGCGGGGTGTTGGTGGGCAGTACTTC. Translating it yields CASSQERRGVGGQYF. This sequence joins TRBV4-3 and TRBJ2-7; the D gene is possibly TRBD2 (6 bases). The CDR3 has 15 residues. Germline-derived CDR1 and CDR2 are LGHNA and YSLEER. Trimming took off 0 bases at V and 9 bases at J, with 18 bases between the two ends.

This clonotype has ten or more counts. The chain links TRBV9 to TRBJ2-5, with 8 bases lining up with TRBD2. Trimming cost V 3 bases and J 5 bases; bases outside gene matches: 15. Germline lookup yields CDR1 SGDLS and CDR2 YYNGEE. This CDR3 is 17 amino acids long. CDR3 sequence: CASSARSGTRFGETQYF. DNA of the CDR3: TGTGCCAGCAGCGCTCGATCCGGGACTAGATTTGGGGAGACCCAGTACTTC.

The chain couples TRBV9 to TRBJ2-3, with D unclear. This CDR3 spans 13 amino acids. Trimming removed 2 bases at V and 1 base at J, with 5 bases between. In germline, CDR1 is SGDLS, CDR2 YYNGEE. The CDR3: CASSVLGTDTQYF. In nucleotides, the CDR3 is TGTGCCAGCAGCGTTCTAGGCACAGATACGCAGTATTTT.

This clonotype was recorded many times. The V call is TRBV9, the J call TRBJ2-5, with D perhaps matching TRBD2 (6 bases). Germline CDR1 is SGDLS and CDR2 is YYNGEE. CDR3 length: 16 amino acids. V lost 2 bases and J 5 bases, leaving 19 bases between the germline ends. CDR3: CASSVSTSGSLETQYF. The CDR3, as DNA: TGTGCCAGCAGCGTTTCGACTAGTGGGAGCCTCGAGACCCAGTACTTC.